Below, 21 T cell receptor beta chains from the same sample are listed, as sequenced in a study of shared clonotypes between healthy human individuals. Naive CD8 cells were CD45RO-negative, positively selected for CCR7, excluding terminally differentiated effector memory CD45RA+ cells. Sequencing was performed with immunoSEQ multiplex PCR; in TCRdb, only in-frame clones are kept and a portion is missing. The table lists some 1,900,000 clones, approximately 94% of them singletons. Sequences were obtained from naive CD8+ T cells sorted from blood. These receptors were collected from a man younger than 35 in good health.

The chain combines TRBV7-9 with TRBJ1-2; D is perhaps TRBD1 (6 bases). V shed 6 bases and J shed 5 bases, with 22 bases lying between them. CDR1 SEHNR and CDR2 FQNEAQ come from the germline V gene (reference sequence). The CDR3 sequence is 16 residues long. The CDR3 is CASSQEGVGRLYGYTF. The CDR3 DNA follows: TGTGCCAGCAGTCAAGAGGGGGTTGGGAGACTATATGGCTACACCTTC. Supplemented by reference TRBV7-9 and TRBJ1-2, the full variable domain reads DTGVSQNPRHKITKRGQNVTFRCDPISEHNRLYWYRQTLGQGPEFLTYFQNEAQLEKSRLLSDRFSAERPKGSFSTLEIQRTEQGDSAMYLCASSQEGVGRLYGYTFGSGTRLTVV.

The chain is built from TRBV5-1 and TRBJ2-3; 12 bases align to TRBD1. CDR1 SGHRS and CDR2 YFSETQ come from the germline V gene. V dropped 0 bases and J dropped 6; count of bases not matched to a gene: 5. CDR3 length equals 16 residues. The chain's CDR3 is CASSLAGQGAKDTQYF. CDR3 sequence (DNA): TGCGCCAGCAGCTTGGCGGGACAGGGGGCGAAGGATACGCAGTATTTT.

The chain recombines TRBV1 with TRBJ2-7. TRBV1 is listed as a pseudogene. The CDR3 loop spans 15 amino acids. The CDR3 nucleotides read TGCACCGCACGGGGCGGGCGGAACCCCTCGGACGAGCAGTACTTC. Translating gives CTARGGRNPSDEQYF.

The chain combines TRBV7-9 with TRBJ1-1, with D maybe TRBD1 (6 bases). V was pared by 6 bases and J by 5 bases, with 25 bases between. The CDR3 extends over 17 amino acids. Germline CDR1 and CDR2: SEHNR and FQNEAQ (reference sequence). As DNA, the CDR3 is TGTGCCAGCAGTTATACTCGGGACATTTGGACGGGAACTGAAGCTTTCTTT. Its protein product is CASSYTRDIWTGTEAFF.

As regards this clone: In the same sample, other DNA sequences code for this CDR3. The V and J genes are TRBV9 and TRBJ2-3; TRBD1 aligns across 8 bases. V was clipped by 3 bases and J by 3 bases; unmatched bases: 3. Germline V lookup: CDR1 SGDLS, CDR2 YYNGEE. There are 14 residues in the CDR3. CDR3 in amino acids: CASSGTGGTDTQYF. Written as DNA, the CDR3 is TGTGCCAGCAGCGGAACAGGGGGGACAGATACGCAGTATTTT.

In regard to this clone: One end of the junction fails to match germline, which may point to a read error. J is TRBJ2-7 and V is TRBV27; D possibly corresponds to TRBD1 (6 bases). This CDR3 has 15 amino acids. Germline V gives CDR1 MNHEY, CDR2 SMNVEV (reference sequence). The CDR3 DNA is TGTGCCAGCAGTACCCAACAGGGTGGCTCCTCCGAGCAGTACTTC. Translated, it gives CASSTQQGGSSEQYF.

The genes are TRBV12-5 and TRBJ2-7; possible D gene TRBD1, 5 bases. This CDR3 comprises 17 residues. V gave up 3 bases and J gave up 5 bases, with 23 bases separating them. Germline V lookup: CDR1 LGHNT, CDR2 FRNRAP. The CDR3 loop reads CASGFRAPLTESDEQYF. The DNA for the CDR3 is TGTGCTAGTGGTTTCCGTGCCCCCCTGACAGAGTCGGACGAGCAGTACTTC. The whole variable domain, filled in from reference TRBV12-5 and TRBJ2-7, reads DARVTQTPRHKVTEMGQEVTMRCQPILGHNTVFWYRQTMMQGLELLAYFRNRAPLDDSGMPKDRFSAEMPDATLATLKIQPSEPRDSAVYFCASGFRAPLTESDEQYFGPGTRLTVT.

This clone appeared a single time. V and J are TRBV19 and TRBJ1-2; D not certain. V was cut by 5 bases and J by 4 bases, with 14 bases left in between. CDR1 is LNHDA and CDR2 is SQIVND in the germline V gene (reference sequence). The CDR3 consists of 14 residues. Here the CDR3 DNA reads TGTGCCAGTAGTCAAAGTTCGGGATCCTATGGCTACACCTTC. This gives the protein CASSQSSGSYGYTF.

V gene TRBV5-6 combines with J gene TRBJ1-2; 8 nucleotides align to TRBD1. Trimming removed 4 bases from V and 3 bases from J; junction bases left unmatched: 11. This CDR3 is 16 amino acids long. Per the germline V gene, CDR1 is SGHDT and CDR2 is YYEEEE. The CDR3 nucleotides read TGTGCCAGCAGCGTGGAGGGACAGGATCTCTACTATGGCTACACCTTC. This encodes CASSVEGQDLYYGYTF.

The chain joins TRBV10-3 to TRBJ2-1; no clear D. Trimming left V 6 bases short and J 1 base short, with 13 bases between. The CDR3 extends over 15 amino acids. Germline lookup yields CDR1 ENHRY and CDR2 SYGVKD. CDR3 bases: TGTGCCATCAGGGGTCCGGACGCGTCCTACAATGAGCAGTTCTTC. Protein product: CAIRGPDASYNEQFF.

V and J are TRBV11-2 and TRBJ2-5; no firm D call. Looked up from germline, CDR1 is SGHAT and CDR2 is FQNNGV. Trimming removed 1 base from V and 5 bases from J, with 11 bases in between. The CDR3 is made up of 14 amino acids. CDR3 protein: CASSLGVNQETQYF. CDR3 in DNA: TGTGCCAGCAGCTTAGGCGTAAATCAGGAGACCCAGTACTTC.

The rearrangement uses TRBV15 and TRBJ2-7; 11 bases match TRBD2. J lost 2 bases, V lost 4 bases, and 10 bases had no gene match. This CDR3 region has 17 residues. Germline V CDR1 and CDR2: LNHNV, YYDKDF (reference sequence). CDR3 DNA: TGTGCCACCAGCACTAGGACTAGCGGGTATACGCCCTACGAGCAGTACTTC. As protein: CATSTRTSGYTPYEQYF.

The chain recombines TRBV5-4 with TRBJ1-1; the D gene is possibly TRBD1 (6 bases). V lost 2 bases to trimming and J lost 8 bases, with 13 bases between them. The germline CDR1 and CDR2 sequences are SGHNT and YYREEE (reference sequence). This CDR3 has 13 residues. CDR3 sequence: CASSFGAGVEAFF. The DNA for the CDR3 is TGTGCCAGCAGCTTTGGGGCAGGGGTCGAAGCTTTCTTT. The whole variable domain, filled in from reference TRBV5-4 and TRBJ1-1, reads ETGVTQSPTHLIKTRGQQVTLRCSSQSGHNTVSWYQQALGQGPQFIFQYYREEENGRGNFPPRFSGLQFPNYSSELNVNALELDDSALYLCASSFGAGVEAFFGQGTRLTVV.

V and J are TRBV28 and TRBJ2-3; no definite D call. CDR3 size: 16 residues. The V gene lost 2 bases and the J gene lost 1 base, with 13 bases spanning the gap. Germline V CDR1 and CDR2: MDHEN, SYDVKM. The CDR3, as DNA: TGTGCCAGCAGTTTAAGGGTTGTAAGGGGCACAGATACGCAGTATTTT. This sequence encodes CASSLRVVRGTDTQYF.

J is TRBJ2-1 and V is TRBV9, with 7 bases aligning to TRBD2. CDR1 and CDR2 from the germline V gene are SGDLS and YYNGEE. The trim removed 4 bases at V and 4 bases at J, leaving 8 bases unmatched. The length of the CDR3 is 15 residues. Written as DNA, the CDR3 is TGTGCCAGCAGCCCCGAGGCGGGACTATACAATGAGCAGTTCTTC. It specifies CASSPEAGLYNEQFF.

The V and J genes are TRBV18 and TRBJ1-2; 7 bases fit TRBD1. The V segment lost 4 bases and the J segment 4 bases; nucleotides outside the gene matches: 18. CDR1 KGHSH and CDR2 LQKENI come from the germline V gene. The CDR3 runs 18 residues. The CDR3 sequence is CASSRYGTASEGGYGYTF. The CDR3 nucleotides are TGTGCCAGCTCACGTTACGGGACAGCTTCTGAGGGGGGCTATGGCTACACCTTC.

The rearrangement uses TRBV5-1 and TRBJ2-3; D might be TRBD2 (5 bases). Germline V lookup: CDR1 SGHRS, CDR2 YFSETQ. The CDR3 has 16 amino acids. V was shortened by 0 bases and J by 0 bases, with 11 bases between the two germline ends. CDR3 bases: TGCGCCAGCAGCTTGGCCGAGGGCCCTAGCACAGATACGCAGTATTTT. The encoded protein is CASSLAEGPSTDTQYF. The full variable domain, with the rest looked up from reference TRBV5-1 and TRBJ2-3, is KAGVTQTPRYLIKTRGQQVTLSCSPISGHRSVSWYQQTPGQGLQFLFEYFSETQRNKGNFPGRFSGRQFSNSRSEMNVSTLELGDSALYLCASSLAEGPSTDTQYFGPGTRLTVL.

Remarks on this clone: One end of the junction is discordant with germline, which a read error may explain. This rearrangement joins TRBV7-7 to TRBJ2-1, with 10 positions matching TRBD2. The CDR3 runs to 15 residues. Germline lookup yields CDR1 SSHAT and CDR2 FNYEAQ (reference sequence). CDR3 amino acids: CASSLGTSVNNEQFF. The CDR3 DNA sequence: TGTGCTAGCAGCTTAGGGACTAGCGTAAACAATGAGCAGTTCTTC.

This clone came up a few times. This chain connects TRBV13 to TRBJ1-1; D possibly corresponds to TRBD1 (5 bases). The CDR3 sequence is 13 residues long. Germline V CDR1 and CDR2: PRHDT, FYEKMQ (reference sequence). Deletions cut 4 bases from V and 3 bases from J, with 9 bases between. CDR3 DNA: TGTGCCAGCAGCTGGGGCTTCGACACTGAAGCTTTCTTT. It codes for CASSWGFDTEAFF.

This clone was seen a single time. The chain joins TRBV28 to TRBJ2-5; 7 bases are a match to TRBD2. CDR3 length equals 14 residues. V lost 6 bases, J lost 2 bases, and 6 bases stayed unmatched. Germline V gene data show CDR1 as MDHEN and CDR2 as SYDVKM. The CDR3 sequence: CASSQSGIQETQYF. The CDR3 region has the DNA TGTGCCAGCAGCCAGAGCGGGATACAAGAGACCCAGTACTTC.

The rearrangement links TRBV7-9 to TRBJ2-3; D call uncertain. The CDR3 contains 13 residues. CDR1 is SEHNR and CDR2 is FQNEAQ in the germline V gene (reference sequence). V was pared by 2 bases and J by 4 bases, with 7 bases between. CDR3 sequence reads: CASSLPGADTQYF. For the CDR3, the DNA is TGTGCCAGCAGCTTACCTGGGGCAGATACGCAGTATTTT.